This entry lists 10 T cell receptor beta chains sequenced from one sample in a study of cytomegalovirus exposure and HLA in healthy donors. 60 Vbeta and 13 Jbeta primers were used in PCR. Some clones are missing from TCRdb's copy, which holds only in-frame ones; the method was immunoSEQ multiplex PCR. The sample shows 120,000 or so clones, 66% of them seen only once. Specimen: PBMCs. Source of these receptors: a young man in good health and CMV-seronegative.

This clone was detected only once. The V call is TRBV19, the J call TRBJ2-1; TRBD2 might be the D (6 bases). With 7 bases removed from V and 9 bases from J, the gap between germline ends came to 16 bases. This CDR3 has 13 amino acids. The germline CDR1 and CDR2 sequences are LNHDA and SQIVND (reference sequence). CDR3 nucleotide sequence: TGTGCCAGTAAAATCTTTAGCGGACGTGAGCAGTTCTTC. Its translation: CASKIFSGREQFF.

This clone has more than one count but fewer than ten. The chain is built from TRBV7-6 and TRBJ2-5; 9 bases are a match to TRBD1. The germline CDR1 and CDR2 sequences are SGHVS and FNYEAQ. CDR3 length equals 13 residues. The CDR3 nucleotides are TGTGGAACAGGGGGCAACATACAAGAGACCCAGTACTTC. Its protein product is CGTGGNIQETQYF. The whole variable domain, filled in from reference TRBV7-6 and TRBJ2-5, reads GAGVSQSPRYKVTKRGQDVALRCDPISGHVSLYWYRQALGQGPEFLTYFNYEAQQDKSGLPNDRFSAERPEGSISTLTIQRTEQRDSAMYRCGTGGNIQETQYFGPGTRLLVL.

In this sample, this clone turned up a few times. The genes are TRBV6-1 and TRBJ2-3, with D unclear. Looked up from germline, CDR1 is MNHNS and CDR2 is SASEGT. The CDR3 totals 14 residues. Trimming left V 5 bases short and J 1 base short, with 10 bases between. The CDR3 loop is CASSLLPGTDTQYF. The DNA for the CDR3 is TGTGCCAGCAGTCTCTTACCAGGCACAGATACGCAGTATTTT.

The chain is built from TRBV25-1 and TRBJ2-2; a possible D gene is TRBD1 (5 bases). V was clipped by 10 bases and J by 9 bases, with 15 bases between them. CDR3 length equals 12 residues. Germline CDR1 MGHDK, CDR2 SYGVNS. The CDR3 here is CATQSGLRELFF. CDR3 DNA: TGTGCCACCCAATCAGGGTTGCGGGAGCTGTTTTTT.

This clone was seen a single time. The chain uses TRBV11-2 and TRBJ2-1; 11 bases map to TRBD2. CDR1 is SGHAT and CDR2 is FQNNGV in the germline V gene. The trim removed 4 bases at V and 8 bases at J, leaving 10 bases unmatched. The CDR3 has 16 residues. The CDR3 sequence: CASSSQLAGVKDEQFF. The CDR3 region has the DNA TGTGCCAGCAGCTCCCAACTAGCGGGAGTGAAAGATGAGCAGTTCTTC.

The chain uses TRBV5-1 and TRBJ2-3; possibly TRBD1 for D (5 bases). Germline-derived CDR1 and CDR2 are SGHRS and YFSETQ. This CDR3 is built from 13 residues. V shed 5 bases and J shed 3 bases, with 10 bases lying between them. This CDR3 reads CASRRTGTDTQYF. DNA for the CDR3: TGCGCCAGCAGACGAACAGGAACAGATACGCAGTATTTT.

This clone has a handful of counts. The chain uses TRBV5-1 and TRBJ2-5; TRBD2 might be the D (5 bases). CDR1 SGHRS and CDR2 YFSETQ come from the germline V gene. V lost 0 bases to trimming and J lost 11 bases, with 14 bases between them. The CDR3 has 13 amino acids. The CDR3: CASSLARVGEQYF. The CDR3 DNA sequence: TGCGCCAGCAGCTTGGCGAGGGTTGGTGAGCAGTACTTC. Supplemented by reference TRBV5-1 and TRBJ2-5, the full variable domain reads KAGVTQTPRYLIKTRGQQVTLSCSPISGHRSVSWYQQTPGQGLQFLFEYFSETQRNKGNFPGRFSGRQFSNSRSEMNVSTLELGDSALYLCASSLARVGEQYFGPGTRLLVL.

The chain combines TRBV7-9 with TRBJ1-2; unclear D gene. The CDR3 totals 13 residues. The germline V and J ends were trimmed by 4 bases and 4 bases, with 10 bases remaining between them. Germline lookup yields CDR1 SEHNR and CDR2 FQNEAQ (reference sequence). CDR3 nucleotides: TGTGCCAGCAGCTCGGACTTTGGCTATGGCTACACCTTC. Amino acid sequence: CASSSDFGYGYTF.

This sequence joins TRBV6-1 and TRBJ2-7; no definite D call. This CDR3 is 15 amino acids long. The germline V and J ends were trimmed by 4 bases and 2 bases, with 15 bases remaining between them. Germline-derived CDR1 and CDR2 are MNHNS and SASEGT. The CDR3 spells CASSVSASQAYEQYF. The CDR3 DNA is TGTGCCAGCAGTGTATCGGCATCTCAGGCCTACGAGCAGTACTTC.

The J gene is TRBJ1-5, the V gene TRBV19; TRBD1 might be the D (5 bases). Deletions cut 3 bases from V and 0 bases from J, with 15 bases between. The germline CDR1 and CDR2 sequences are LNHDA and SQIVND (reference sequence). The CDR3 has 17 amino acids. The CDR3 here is CASSMRTGRYSNQPQHF. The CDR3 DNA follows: TGTGCCAGTAGTATGAGAACAGGTCGCTATAGCAATCAGCCCCAGCATTTT.